This T cell receptor beta chain was identified in a study of identical twins. With template switching, a universal primer site was added, and the cDNA carried unique molecular identifiers. TCRdb reprocessed the 5' RACE reads via MiXCR and lists one record per CDR3 protein. Of 460,000 or so distinct CDR3 sequences listed, 12% to 15% were seen once; the top ten hold approximately 0.52%. Donors uniformly comprised healthy Caucasians. This CDR3 region has 12 residues. CDR1 DFQATT and CDR2 SNEGSKA come from the germline V gene (reference sequence). The V end lost 4 bases, the J end lost 6 bases, and 13 bases lay between the germline ends. The same specimen was also included in a second study, on yellow fever vaccine responses in identical twins.

The clonotype comes from a woman under 30 in good health. The sample was CD4+ T cells sorted from blood. The J gene is TRBJ2-7, the V gene TRBV20-1; possibly TRBD2 for D (5 bases). The CDR3, as DNA: TGCAGTGCTAACCCCTCGGCGGGCGAGCAGTACTTC. Its translation is CSANPSAGEQYF.